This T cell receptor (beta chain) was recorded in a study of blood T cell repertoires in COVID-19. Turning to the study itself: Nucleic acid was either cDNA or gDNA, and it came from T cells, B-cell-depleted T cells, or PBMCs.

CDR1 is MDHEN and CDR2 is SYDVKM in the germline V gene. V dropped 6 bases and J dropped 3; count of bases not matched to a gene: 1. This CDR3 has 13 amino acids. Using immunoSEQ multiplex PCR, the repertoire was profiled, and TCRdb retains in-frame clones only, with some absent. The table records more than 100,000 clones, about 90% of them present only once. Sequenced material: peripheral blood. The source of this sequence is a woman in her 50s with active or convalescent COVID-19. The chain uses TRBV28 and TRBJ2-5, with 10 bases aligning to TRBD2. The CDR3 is CASRLAGEETQYF. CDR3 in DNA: TGTGCCAGCAGGCTAGCGGGGGAAGAGACCCAGTACTTC.